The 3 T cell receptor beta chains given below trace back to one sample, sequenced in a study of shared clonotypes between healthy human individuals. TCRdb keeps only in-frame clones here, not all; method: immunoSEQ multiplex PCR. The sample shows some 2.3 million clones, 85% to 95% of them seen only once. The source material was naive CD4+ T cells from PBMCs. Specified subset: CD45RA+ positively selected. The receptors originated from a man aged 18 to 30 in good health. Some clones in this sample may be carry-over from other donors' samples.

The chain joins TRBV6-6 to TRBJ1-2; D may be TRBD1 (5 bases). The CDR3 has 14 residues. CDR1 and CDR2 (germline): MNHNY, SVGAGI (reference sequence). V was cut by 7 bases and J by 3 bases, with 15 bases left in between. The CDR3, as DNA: TGTGCCAGCACATTATCTGGGGCAGACTATGGCTACACCTTC. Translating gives CASTLSGADYGYTF.

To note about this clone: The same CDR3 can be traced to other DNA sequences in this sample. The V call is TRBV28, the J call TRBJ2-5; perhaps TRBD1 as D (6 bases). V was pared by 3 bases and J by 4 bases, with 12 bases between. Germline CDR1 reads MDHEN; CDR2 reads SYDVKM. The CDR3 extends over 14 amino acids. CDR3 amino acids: CASSLSGAGETQYF. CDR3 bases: TGTGCCAGCAGTTTGTCAGGGGCAGGAGAGACCCAGTACTTC.

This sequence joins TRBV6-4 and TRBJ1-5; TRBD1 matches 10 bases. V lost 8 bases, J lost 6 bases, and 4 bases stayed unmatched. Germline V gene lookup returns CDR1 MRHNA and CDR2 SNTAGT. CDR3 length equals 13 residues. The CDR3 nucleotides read TGTGCCAGCGCAGGACAGGGGGGTCAGCCCCAGCATTTT. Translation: CASAGQGGQPQHF.